This entry describes one T cell receptor beta chain. This sample is drawn from a study of shared T cell receptors in the human thymus. Assay used: immunoSEQ multiplex PCR; TCRdb lists only in-frame clones, some missing. The repertoire includes 500,000 to 550,000 clones, about four fifths of them detected once, and more than 0.01% sits in the top ten. The germline V and J ends were trimmed by 2 bases and 0 bases, with 11 bases remaining between them. Germline CDR1 MGHDK, CDR2 SYGVNS. The CDR3 loop spans 15 amino acids. The sample also formed part of further work on human thymus T cells. Turning to that study: The thymus was resected at corrective cardiac surgery.

The sequenced sample was thymocytes. The TCR sequence derives from a boy less than two years old with a congenital heart defect. The chain carries TRBV25-1 and TRBJ2-7; perhaps TRBD2 as D (6 bases). The CDR3: CASSEVEEGSYEQYF. DNA of the CDR3: TGTGCCAGCAGTGAAGTTGAGGAGGGCTCCTACGAGCAGTACTTC.